One sample yielded the 11 T cell receptor beta chains listed below, sequenced in a study of cytomegalovirus exposure and HLA in healthy donors. With 60 Vbeta and 13 Jbeta primers, the PCR was carried out. TCRdb's table, derived via immunoSEQ multiplex PCR, lists solely in-frame clones and lacks some. The sample holds 150,000 to 200,000 clones, roughly 80% seen once. Input material: PBMCs. The receptor set was obtained from a woman in her thirties or forties in good health and CMV-seropositive.

The rearrangement links TRBV7-2 to TRBJ1-1, with D unclear. The CDR3 is 15 residues long. V was trimmed by 8 bases and J by 4 bases, leaving 20 bases between them. The germline CDR1 and CDR2 sequences are SGHTA and FQGNSA. In DNA, the CDR3 is TGTGCCAGCGGCCCTCTACTCGGTGGGAGCACTGAAGCTTTCTTT. Its protein product is CASGPLLGGSTEAFF.

A single count supports this clone. The CDR3 loop reads CASSERTGVETQYF. CDR3 nucleotides: TGTGCCAGCAGTGAAAGGACAGGGGTCGAGACCCAGTACTTC. The chain is built from TRBV2 and TRBJ2-5, with 9 bases matching TRBD1. Looked up from germline, CDR1 is SNHLY and CDR2 is FYNNEI. CDR3 size: 14 residues. V lost 2 bases to trimming and J lost 5 bases; unmatched junction nucleotides: 3.

With respect to this clone: The identical CDR3 is also encoded by other nucleotide sequences in the sample. The chain links TRBV28 to TRBJ2-5, with D unresolved. CDR1 and CDR2 from the germline V gene are MDHEN and SYDVKM. The V end was cut by 2 bases, the J end by 5 bases, with 9 bases between. The length of the CDR3 is 13 residues. CDR3 sequence: CASSLGGRETQYF. Written as DNA, the CDR3 is TGTGCCAGCAGTTTAGGTGGCAGGGAGACCCAGTACTTC.

There are a few counts of this clone. The J gene is TRBJ1-5, the V gene TRBV15; possible D gene TRBD1, 6 bases. Per germline, CDR1 LNHNV and CDR2 YYDKDF (reference sequence). V gave up 5 bases and J gave up 2 bases, with 16 bases separating them. This CDR3 spans 16 amino acids. The DNA of the CDR3 is TGTGCCACCAGCGATGTTTTAGGGGGGGGCAATCAGCCCCAGCATTTT. It specifies CATSDVLGGGNQPQHF.

This chain links TRBV7-6 with TRBJ2-7, with D possibly being TRBD1 (6 bases). In germline, CDR1 is SGHVS, CDR2 FNYEAQ. The CDR3 loop spans 15 amino acids. V dropped 4 bases and J dropped 3 bases, with 16 bases sitting between them. The CDR3 here is CASSSGTTTLYEQYF. The CDR3 nucleotides are TGTGCCAGCAGCTCAGGGACAACCACCCTCTACGAGCAGTACTTC.

This clone was seen a few times. The chain joins TRBV11-1 to TRBJ2-5; 7 nucleotides align to TRBD1. The ends lost 5 bases at V and 2 bases at J; junction bases unmatched: 11. Germline values: CDR1 SGHAT, CDR2 FQDESV (reference sequence). The CDR3 runs to 16 residues. The CDR3 bases are TGTGCCAGCAGCCCCCTGACAGGGCCCCGACAAGAGACCCAGTACTTC. Translating gives CASSPLTGPRQETQYF.

This chain connects TRBV7-2 to TRBJ1-4; a possible D gene is TRBD1 (6 bases). Germline CDR1 reads SGHTA; CDR2 reads FQGNSA. V was clipped by 5 bases and J by 8 bases, with 21 bases between them. CDR3 length: 16 amino acids. This CDR3 is CASSPRGGVTREKLFF. The CDR3 nucleotides are TGTGCCAGCAGCCCCAGAGGGGGGGTAACAAGGGAAAAACTGTTTTTT.

V is TRBV18 and J is TRBJ2-5; D not certain. V was pared by 0 bases and J by 7 bases, with 9 bases between. CDR1 and CDR2 from the germline V gene are KGHSH and LQKENI. This CDR3 comprises 13 residues. The CDR3 coding sequence is TGTGCCAGCTCACCACCGGTCGTCGGGACCCAGTACTTC. As protein: CASSPPVVGTQYF.

The rearrangement uses TRBV5-4 and TRBJ2-7; 8 nucleotides line up with TRBD1. The V gene end was trimmed by 4 bases and the J gene end by 1 base; junction bases not matched to a gene: 10. There are 16 residues in the CDR3. Germline CDR1 and CDR2: SGHNT and YYREEE (reference sequence). The CDR3 loop is CASSKQQTGVSYEQYF. In DNA form, the CDR3 reads TGTGCCAGCAGCAAGCAACAGACAGGGGTTTCCTACGAGCAGTACTTC.

In its sample, this clone was seen a few times. The rearrangement joins TRBV6-5 to TRBJ1-1; D is undetermined. The CDR3 spans 13 residues. CDR1 and CDR2 (germline): MNHEY, SVGAGI. V gave up 0 bases and J gave up 2 bases, with 4 bases separating them. The CDR3 bases are TGTGCCAGCAGTTACTCGAGTAACACTGAAGCTTTCTTT. This gives the protein CASSYSSNTEAFF.

Points on this clone: A read error may produce the germline difference seen at one junction end. The chain uses TRBV7-7 and TRBJ2-1; D is possibly TRBD2 (6 bases). The CDR3 covers 15 residues. The germline gives CDR1 SSHAT, CDR2 FNYEAQ (reference sequence). The CDR3 nucleotides read TGTGCTAGCAGCTTAGAGCGGGCGGGCTACAATGAGCAGTTCTTC. It encodes CASSLERAGYNEQFF.